These 3 T cell receptor beta chains originate from one sample sequenced in a study of blood T cell repertoires in COVID-19 (dated by TCRdb to the early 2020s). The library was prepared using the immunoSEQ multiplex PCR assay. The source is immuneACCESS, and TCRdb retained only in-frame sequences with V and J called. Part of the clones is not carried over; for the studies checked, unresolved V genes explain less than half of this, and the remainder is unexplained. This sample gives 160,000 or so clones in total; approximately 80% of them show up just once. Clones ranked in the top ten supply approximately 1.5% of the sample. Sequenced sample: peripheral blood. Receptor source: a human donor in a cohort sampled during active COVID-19.

Worth noting for this clone: The junction differs from germline at one of its ends, possibly a read error. J is TRBJ2-3 and V is TRBV20-1, with TRBD2 identical over 11 bases. CDR1 and CDR2 from the germline V gene are DFQATT and SNEGSKA (reference sequence). CDR3 size: 11 residues. In DNA form, the CDR3 reads TGTAGCGGGGGGGCATCAGATACGCAGTATTTT. Its protein is CSGGASDTQYF.

V gene TRBV14 combines with J gene TRBJ1-2, with 9 bases aligning to TRBD1. V was pared by 5 bases and J by 2 bases, with 3 bases of the junction left unmatched. The CDR3 spans 14 residues. Germline lookup yields CDR1 SGHDN and CDR2 FVKESK. CDR3 DNA sequence: TGTGCCAGCAGCAGGGACAGGGTAAACTATGGCTACACCTTC. This codes for CASSRDRVNYGYTF.

The genes are TRBV4-2 and TRBJ2-7; 11 nucleotides line up with TRBD2. Germline V gene sequence: CDR1 LGHNA, CDR2 YNFKEQ. Trimming cost V 1 base and J 7 bases; bases outside gene matches: 9. The CDR3 has 16 amino acids. CDR3 sequence reads: CASSQVMLAGGREQYF. DNA for the CDR3: TGTGCCAGCAGCCAAGTCATGCTAGCGGGGGGCCGTGAGCAGTACTTC.